Each of the 17 T cell receptor beta chains below was sequenced from the same sample in a study of shared clonotypes between healthy human individuals. Profiled with immunoSEQ multiplex PCR; TCRdb holds only in-frame clones, not every one. The sample lists approximately 500,000 clones; about 85% were seen once. Sequencing was carried out using PBMCs. The source is a woman aged 40 to 49 in good health. Some clones in this sample may be carry-over from other donors' samples.

The count of this clone is one. With only one base between it and a far larger clone, this is likely a read error. This sequence joins TRBV4-2 and TRBJ2-6; TRBD1 matches at 7 bases. This CDR3 contains 18 residues. V gave up 5 bases and J gave up 0 bases; unmatched junction bases: 10. The germline V gene encodes CDR1 LGHNA and CDR2 YNFKEQ. The CDR3 sequence is CASSVLGQLSSGANVLTF. CDR3 coding DNA: TGTGCCAGCAGCGTACTGGGACAGCTTTCCTCTGGGGCCAACGTCCTGACTTTC.

To note about this clone: This may be a read error, as it is one base from a much larger clone. Within the sample, other DNA sequences also encode this same CDR3. CDR3 protein: CASSSRAGGGTDTQYF. CDR3 in DNA: TGTGCCAGCAGCTCCAGAGCAGGTGGCGGCACAGATACGCAGTATTTT. This rearrangement joins TRBV5-8 to TRBJ2-3, with unresolved D. The V end lost 3 bases, the J end lost 1 base, and 15 bases lay between the germline ends. The germline CDR1 and CDR2 sequences are SGHTS and YDEGEE. CDR3 length: 16 amino acids.

The chain joins TRBV28 to TRBJ1-4; 7 nucleotides agree with TRBD1. The CDR3 covers 14 residues. V lost 6 bases, J lost 8 bases, and 9 bases stayed unmatched. Germline V gene sequence: CDR1 MDHEN, CDR2 SYDVKM. This CDR3 is CASRPQGQWEKLFF. CDR3 DNA sequence: TGTGCCAGCAGACCACAGGGGCAGTGGGAAAAACTGTTTTTT.

This clone has just one count. The chain has TRBV6-5 and TRBJ2-3; TRBD2 matches at 11 bases. V lost 6 bases, J lost 1 base, and 3 bases stayed unmatched. Looked up from germline, CDR1 is MNHEY and CDR2 is SVGAGI. CDR3 length equals 15 residues. CDR3 DNA sequence: TGTGCCAGCAGACTAGCGGGAGCGGGCACAGATACGCAGTATTTT. Translation gives CASRLAGAGTDTQYF.

Concerning this clone itself: Only one base separates this from a far larger clonotype, so it likely reflects a read error. Other DNA sequences in the sample encode the same CDR3. V and J are TRBV27 and TRBJ1-1; possibly TRBD1 for D (5 bases). The length of the CDR3 is 15 residues. Germline V gene sequence: CDR1 MNHEY, CDR2 SMNVEV (reference sequence). CDR3 sequence (DNA): TGTGCCAGCACCCCCAGGGTGGCTGTGAACACTGAAGCTTTCTTC. Protein sequence: CASTPRVAVNTEAFF.

The chain has TRBV11-1 and TRBJ2-7, with TRBD1 identical over 10 bases. Trimming took 5 bases from V and 7 from J; bases not matched to a gene: 11. CDR1 SGHAT and CDR2 FQDESV come from the germline V gene (reference sequence). This CDR3 contains 15 residues. The CDR3 region is CASSPNPGQGHEQYF. The CDR3 DNA reads TGTGCCAGCAGCCCCAATCCGGGACAGGGGCATGAGCAGTACTTC.

This chain uses TRBV27 with TRBJ2-5, with D perhaps given as TRBD1 or TRBD2 (5 bases each). V was trimmed by 6 bases and J by 5 bases, leaving 22 bases between them. Germline values: CDR1 MNHEY, CDR2 SMNVEV (reference sequence). The CDR3 contains 16 residues. The CDR3 is CASRPSGTLGSETQYF. Here the CDR3 DNA reads TGTGCCAGCAGACCATCCGGGACCCTGGGCAGCGAGACCCAGTACTTC.

Comments on this clone: Given the absence of the conserved phenylalanine or tryptophan at the CDR3 end, a read error is likely. The rearrangement joins TRBV29-1 to TRBJ1-3; D is unclear. This CDR3 spans 13 amino acids. V gave up 7 bases and J gave up 8 bases, with 18 bases separating them. From germline, CDR1 is SQVTM and CDR2 ANQGSEA. CDR3 loop: CSGGRADGDTIYL. In nucleotides, the CDR3 is TGCAGCGGTGGTAGGGCAGACGGAGACACCATATATCTT.

This clone was seen just once. An end of the junction does not agree with germline; a read error may underlie this. The chain uses TRBV7-7 and TRBJ2-5, with 8 bases lining up with TRBD1. The length of the CDR3 is 14 residues. Germline V gives CDR1 SSHAT, CDR2 FNYEAQ (reference sequence). CDR3 sequence (DNA): TGTGCTAGCAGCCCGGGACAGGTTCAAGAGACCCAGTACTTC. Its protein is CASSPGQVQETQYF. Using reference TRBV7-7 and TRBJ2-5 for the parts outside the CDR3, the full variable domain is GAGVSQSPRYKVTKRGQDVTLRCDPISSHATLYWYQQALGQGPEFLTYFNYEAQPDKSGLPSDRFSAERPEGSISTLTIQRTEQRDSAMYRCASSPGQVQETQYFGPGTRLLVL.

The DNA for the CDR3 is TGTGCCAGCAGCTCCGGACAGGGGAACACCATATATTTT. Protein sequence: CASSSGQGNTIYF. This rearrangement joins TRBV11-1 to TRBJ1-3; 9 bases line up with TRBD1. With V trimmed by 4 bases and J by 7 bases, 2 bases remained unmatched. This CDR3 is built from 13 residues. The germline V gene has CDR1 SGHAT and CDR2 FQDESV (reference sequence).

This clone has only a few counts. Other nucleotide sequences in the sample specify the same CDR3. V and J are TRBV19 and TRBJ2-5; TRBD2 is a possible D gene (6 bases). Near its end, the DNA agrees better with TRBJ2-7, so the J call may be wrong. Germline V gene lookup returns CDR1 LNHDA and CDR2 SQIVND (reference sequence). The CDR3 covers 11 residues. The CDR3 reads CASDGGYEQYF. The CDR3 DNA follows: TGTGCCAGTGATGGGGGGTACGAGCAGTACTTC.

This sequence joins TRBV9 and TRBJ1-2, with D possibly matching TRBD1 (5 bases). Germline V gene lookup returns CDR1 SGDLS and CDR2 YYNGEE. Trimming shortened V by 2 bases and J by 4 bases, and 15 bases separated the two germline ends. The CDR3 loop spans 15 amino acids. This CDR3 reads CASSVTGRGTYGYTF. CDR3 DNA sequence: TGTGCCAGCAGCGTCACGGGTCGGGGCACCTATGGCTACACCTTC.

The genes are TRBV28 and TRBJ2-3; 7 nucleotides agree with TRBD2. The CDR3 has 16 residues. Germline assignment: CDR1 MDHEN and CDR2 SYDVKM. V lost 8 bases, J lost 3 bases, and 14 bases stayed unmatched. DNA of the CDR3: TGTGCCAGCCACTCTAGCTGGTCCGGGGGGACAGATACGCAGTATTTT. It specifies CASHSSWSGGTDTQYF. Variable domain in full (rest from reference TRBV28 and TRBJ2-3): DVKVTQSSRYLVKRTGEKVFLECVQDMDHENMFWYRQDPGLGLRLIYFSYDVKMKEKGDIPEGYSVSREKKERFSLILESASTNQTSMYLCASHSSWSGGTDTQYFGPGTRLTVL.

The chain is built from TRBV27 and TRBJ2-3; D ambiguous. This CDR3 comprises 17 residues. V lost 0 bases to trimming and J lost 2 bases, with 15 bases between them. The V gene's germline CDR1 is MNHEY and CDR2 SMNVEV (reference sequence). The CDR3 DNA is TGTGCCAGCAGTTTATCGAGGCTCCTTGCTCTCACAGATACGCAGTATTTT. It encodes CASSLSRLLALTDTQYF.

The V and J genes are TRBV11-3 and TRBJ1-1; no clear D. V dropped 3 bases and J dropped 5 bases, with 10 bases sitting between them. The CDR3 consists of 13 residues. Per the germline V gene, CDR1 is SGHNT and CDR2 is YENEEA. The CDR3 region has the DNA TGTGCCAGCAGCTTGCTGGGAGGAACTGAAGCTTTCTTT. Its protein is CASSLLGGTEAFF.

The chain employs TRBV7-9 and TRBJ1-5; 10 positions agree with TRBD1. Germline CDR1 is SEHNR and CDR2 is FQNEAQ (reference sequence). V lost 4 bases, J lost 10 bases, and 7 bases stayed unmatched. The CDR3 has 14 residues. CDR3 protein: CASSSDRGPQPQHF. CDR3 nucleotides: TGTGCCAGCAGCTCCGACAGGGGGCCCCAACCCCAGCATTTT.

In this sample, this clone turned up once. A far more abundant clone sits one base away, making this likely a read error. Other DNA sequences within the sample encode an identical CDR3. The genes are TRBV15 and TRBJ2-7; 9 bases map to TRBD1. The CDR3 length is 14 residues. From germline, CDR1 is LNHNV and CDR2 YYDKDF (reference sequence). V shed 4 bases, J shed 1 base, and the junction held 2 bases outside the gene matches. CDR3 region: CATSTGQGSYEQYF. CDR3 sequence (DNA): TGTGCCACCAGCACTGGACAGGGGTCCTACGAGCAGTACTTC. The full variable domain, completed using reference TRBV15 and TRBJ2-7, is DAMVIQNPRYQVTQFGKPVTLSCSQTLNHNVMYWYQQKSSQAPKLLFHYYDKDFNNEADTPDNFQSRRPNTSFCFLDIRSPGLGDTAMYLCATSTGQGSYEQYFGPGTRLTVT.